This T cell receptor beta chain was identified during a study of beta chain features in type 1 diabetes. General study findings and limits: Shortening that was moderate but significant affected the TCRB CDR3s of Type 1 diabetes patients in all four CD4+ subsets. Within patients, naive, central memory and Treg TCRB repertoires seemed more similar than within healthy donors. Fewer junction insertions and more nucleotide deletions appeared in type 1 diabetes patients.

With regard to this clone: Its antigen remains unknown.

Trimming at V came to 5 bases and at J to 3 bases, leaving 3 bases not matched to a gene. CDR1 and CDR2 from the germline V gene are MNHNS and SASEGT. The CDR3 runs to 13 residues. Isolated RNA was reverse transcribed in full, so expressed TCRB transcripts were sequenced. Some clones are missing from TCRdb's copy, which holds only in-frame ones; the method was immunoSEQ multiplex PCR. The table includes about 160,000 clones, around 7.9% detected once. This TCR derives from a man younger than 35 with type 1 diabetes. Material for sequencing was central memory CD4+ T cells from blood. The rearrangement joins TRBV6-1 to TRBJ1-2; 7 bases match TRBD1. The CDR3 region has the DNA TGTGCCAGCAGTACGACAGGGCACTATGGCTACACCTTC. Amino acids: CASSTTGHYGYTF.